The next 3 T cell receptor beta chains were all read from a single sample in a study of control samples from healthy donors and cancer patients. The table came from immunoSEQ multiplex PCR; TCRdb's copy has only in-frame clones and leaves some out. The sample has under 200,000 clones. Sequenced: blood. All receptors derive from a woman in her twenties or thirties in good health.

The chain couples TRBV12-5 to TRBJ2-3; 8 bases fit TRBD2. CDR1 LGHNT and CDR2 FRNRAP come from the germline V gene. CDR3 size: 19 residues. The V and J ends lost 2 bases and 5 bases, in that order; junction bases with no gene match: 18. The CDR3 DNA follows: TGTGCTAGTGGTTTGTCATCGGGCCTCGGGACTAGAGGTATAGATACGCAGTATTTT. Its translation is CASGLSSGLGTRGIDTQYF.

V gene TRBV15 combines with J gene TRBJ2-7, with 7 nucleotides matching TRBD1. The germline V gene encodes CDR1 LNHNV and CDR2 YYDKDF (reference sequence). J lost 2 bases, V lost 3 bases, and 10 bases had no gene match. The CDR3 consists of 16 residues. CDR3 nucleotide sequence: TGTGCCACCAGCAGTGGGGGTCGGGACAGTACCTACGAGCAGTACTTC. Protein product: CATSSGGRDSTYEQYF.

This chain connects TRBV28 to TRBJ2-3, with TRBD2 matching over 12 bases. The germline V gene has CDR1 MDHEN and CDR2 SYDVKM. Trimming cost V 1 base and J 11 bases; bases outside gene matches: 7. This CDR3 comprises 15 residues. Here the CDR3 DNA reads TGTGCCAGCAGTTTATCACTAGCGGGGGGTCCTAAGCAGTATTTT. Residues: CASSLSLAGGPKQYF.